This section outlines one TCR beta chain sequence together with its context. What it recognizes is unknown. In the PCR, 60 Vbeta and 13 Jbeta primers were used. Profiling relied on immunoSEQ multiplex PCR, and the TCRdb table lists in-frame clones only, not all of them. The record lists about 210,000 clones, of which the ten most abundant hold about 1%. The data were obtained in a study of cytomegalovirus exposure and HLA in healthy donors. General study findings and limits: The Asian-associated ancestry cluster reportedly had fewer N-insertions than the roughly 720-donor mean in a later analysis. The classifier reportedly diagnosed cytomegalovirus status with high specificity and sensitivity.

The CDR3 is 14 amino acids. V lost 3 bases, J lost 5 bases, and 14 bases lay in between. In germline, CDR1 is SGHRS, CDR2 YFSETQ. The sequenced sample was PBMCs. This clonotype originated in a woman in her twenties or thirties in good health and CMV-seropositive. V and J are TRBV5-1 and TRBJ2-5, with D possibly TRBD2 on 6 matching bases. The CDR3 loop is CASSWGLAGETQYF. The CDR3, as DNA: TGCGCCAGCAGCTGGGGACTGGCGGGGGAGACCCAGTACTTC.